The 3 T cell receptor beta chains presented below share a single source sample, sequenced in a study of response to subunit inactivated influenza vaccine. TCRdb re-called the RT-PCR reads through MiXCR, storing one row per CDR3 protein. The data show about half a million distinct CDR3 sequences, less than 30% seen once. The sample here was CD4+ T cells sorted from PBMCs, taken around 5 days after vaccination. The receptors stem from a man in his fifties who received an inactivated influenza vaccine.

V usage is TRBV5-1 and J usage is TRBJ2-1, with 11 bases identical to TRBD2. J was trimmed by 8 bases and V by 4 bases; bases with no gene match: 8. Per germline, CDR1 SGHRS and CDR2 YFSETQ. The CDR3 is made up of 15 amino acids. CDR3 sequence reads: CASSLAGGGIDEQFF. The CDR3 nucleotides read TGCGCCAGCAGCCTAGCGGGAGGTGGGATCGATGAGCAGTTCTTC.

The chain's CDR3 is CASSFGTYHATNEKLFF. CDR3 bases: TGTGCCAGCAGCTTTGGGACATATCATGCAACTAATGAAAAACTGTTTTTT. The V call is TRBV7-9, the J call TRBJ1-4; weak D call: TRBD1 (6 bases). Trimming left V 3 bases short and J 0 bases short, with 14 bases between. In germline, CDR1 is SEHNR, CDR2 FQNEAQ (reference sequence). The CDR3 covers 17 residues. Combining the CDR3 with reference TRBV7-9 and TRBJ1-4 gives the whole variable domain DTGVSQNPRHKITKRGQNVTFRCDPISEHNRLYWYRQTLGQGPEFLTYFQNEAQLEKSRLLSDRFSAERPKGSFSTLEIQRTEQGDSAMYLCASSFGTYHATNEKLFFGSGTQLSVL.

V gene TRBV27 combines with J gene TRBJ1-5, with D possibly matching TRBD1 (6 bases). This CDR3 is built from 15 residues. The V gene lost 6 bases and the J gene lost 3 bases, with 15 bases spanning the gap. The germline gives CDR1 MNHEY, CDR2 SMNVEV (reference sequence). The CDR3 nucleotides are TGTGCCAGCAGGCCTGGACAGTACACCAATCAGCCCCAGCATTTT. It codes for CASRPGQYTNQPQHF.